The 14 T cell receptor beta chains below all came from one sample that was sequenced in a study of read filtering for tumor transcriptome and immune sequencing. The library was built from roughly 400 ng RNA with molecular barcoded adaptors for alpha/delta and beta/gamma chains. TCRdb recomputed calls from the reads with MiXCR, one row per CDR3 protein. The sample has about 10,000 distinct CDR3 sequences; approximately 15% are singletons. Specimen: a population of CD138-negative cells sorted from bone marrow. The receptors originated from a donor at least 40 years old with multiple myeloma.

This clonotype was detected ten times or more. V usage is TRBV2 and J usage is TRBJ1-2; D not resolved. Deletions cut 9 bases from V and 10 bases from J, with 21 bases between. CDR1 and CDR2 (germline): SNHLY, FYNNEI. This CDR3 is 13 amino acids long. DNA of the CDR3: TGTGCCAGTAAACCGGCCTACGAGGGCGCCTACACCTTC. Protein product: CASKPAYEGAYTF.

The rearrangement joins TRBV7-9 to TRBJ1-5; D remains ambiguous. Trimming cost V 5 bases and J 6 bases, with 11 bases left between them. Germline CDR1 reads SEHNR; CDR2 reads FQNEAQ (reference sequence). This CDR3 is built from 13 residues. The CDR3 spells CASSQNGGQPQHF. The CDR3 DNA reads as TGTGCCAGCAGCCAGAACGGCGGTCAGCCCCAGCATTTT.

With regard to this clonotype: This CDR3 fails to terminate in the conserved phenylalanine or tryptophan, so it likely reflects a read error. The genes are TRBV6-5 and TRBJ1-5, with D perhaps TRBD1 (5 bases). Trimming took off 5 bases at V and 7 bases at J, with 15 bases between the two ends. CDR3 length: 14 amino acids. The germline CDR1 and CDR2 sequences are MNHEY and SVGAGI. The chain's CDR3 is CASSGWDLRQPQHS. The CDR3 region has the DNA TGTGCCAGCAGTGGTTGGGACCTAAGGCAGCCCCAGCATTCT.

This clonotype was seen many times. The V call is TRBV19, the J call TRBJ2-3; 9 bases are a match to TRBD1. CDR1 LNHDA and CDR2 SQIVND come from the germline V gene (reference sequence). The CDR3 has 15 amino acids. Germline trimming cut 5 bases from V and 5 bases from J; bases unmatched to any gene: 8. DNA for the CDR3: TGTGCCAGTAGTCCTCACAGGGGGCGCGAAGATACGCAGTATTTT. As protein: CASSPHRGREDTQYF.

In the case of this clonotype: A far larger clone is off by one base, so a read error is likely. This chain uses TRBV12-3 or TRBV12-4 with TRBJ1-5; D ambiguous. The CDR3 contains 15 residues. CDR3 nucleotide sequence: TGTGTCAGCAGACCCGGAACGGGAGGCAATCAGCCCCAGCATTTT. Translating gives CVSRPGTGGNQPQHF.

This clonotype was observed many times. The J gene is TRBJ2-4, the V gene TRBV21-1; the table's TRBD2 call for D was not verified on the DNA. TRBV21-1 is annotated as a pseudogene. The CDR3 is 19 residues long. The chain's CDR3 is CASSPLAGGFDGTKNIQYF. The CDR3 DNA follows: TGTGCCAGCAGCCCTCTAGCGGGAGGATTTGATGGGACCAAAAACATTCAGTACTTC.

This clonotype was detected many times. This chain uses TRBV7-9 with TRBJ2-3, with TRBD2 identical over 9 bases. The germline gives CDR1 SEHNR, CDR2 FQNEAQ (reference sequence). The CDR3 is 16 amino acids. J lost 4 bases, V lost 2 bases, and 7 bases had no gene match. This CDR3 reads CASSLFIAGGPDTQYF. CDR3 sequence (DNA): TGTGCCAGCAGCTTATTTATCGCGGGGGGGCCAGATACGCAGTATTTT.

This clonotype has ten or more counts. The rearrangement links TRBV7-2 to TRBJ2-7; 8 nucleotides agree with TRBD2. The CDR3 runs to 15 residues. Germline CDR1 SGHTA, CDR2 FQGNSA. With 1 base clipped from V and 2 bases from J, the junction kept 4 bases outside the gene matches. The CDR3 spells CASSLVSGGPYEQYF. The CDR3 DNA follows: TGTGCCAGCAGCTTAGTGTCGGGGGGGCCCTACGAGCAGTACTTC.

Remarks on this clonotype: A much larger clone differs from this one at a single base, so this may be a read error. The genes are TRBV30 and TRBJ1-5; no clear D. The germline V gene encodes CDR1 GTSNPN and CDR2 SVGIG (reference sequence). The V end was cut by 0 bases, the J end by 11 bases, with 8 bases between. CDR3 length equals 11 residues. CDR3 DNA sequence: TGTGCCTGGAGTGTAGGCCAGACCCAGCATTTT. This translates into CAWSVGQTQHF.

Ten or more counts support this clonotype. This may be a read error: a much more frequent sequence differs by one nucleotide. The CDR3 does not end in the conserved phenylalanine or tryptophan, so this is likely a read error. The chain recombines TRBV3-1 with TRBJ2-7; TRBD1 matches 7 bases. The germline gives CDR1 LGHDT, CDR2 YNNKEL (reference sequence). The CDR3 contains 13 residues. The J segment lost 3 bases and the V segment lost 7 bases, leaving 6 bases of the junction unmatched. The CDR3 bases are TGTGCCAGCACCGGGACAGCTAGCTACGAGCAGTACTCC. Its protein is CASTGTASYEQYS.

J is TRBJ2-5 and V is TRBV10-2, with 7 bases aligning to TRBD2. V was pared by 5 bases and J by 9 bases, with 18 bases of the junction left unmatched. Per the germline V gene, CDR1 is WSHSY and CDR2 is SAAADI. The CDR3 has 16 residues. CDR3 DNA: TGCGCCAGCAGTAATTCGACTAGCTGGTCACAAGTGGCCCAGTACTTC. It codes for CASSNSTSWSQVAQYF.

In this sample, this clonotype turned up many times. This sequence joins TRBV28 and TRBJ2-3, with a weak D call TRBD1 (7 bases). Trimming took off 6 bases at V and 2 bases at J, with 15 bases between the two ends. The germline CDR1 and CDR2 sequences are MDHEN and SYDVKM. The CDR3 has 15 residues. CDR3 protein: CASSPGGPNTDTQYF. The DNA of the CDR3 is TGTGCCAGCAGCCCAGGGGGGCCGAACACAGATACGCAGTATTTT.

Concerning this clonotype itself: One junction end does not reproduce the germline sequence, and a read error may be involved. The V and J genes are TRBV20-1 and TRBJ2-1; TRBD1 agrees at 8 bases. The CDR3 consists of 14 residues. The germline gives CDR1 DFQATT, CDR2 SNEGSKA (reference sequence). The CDR3 bases are TGCAGTGCTGGCCTCGGACAGGGAAGGAATGCGCAGTTCTTC. Residues: CSAGLGQGRNAQFF.

Many counts were recorded for this clonotype. This chain connects TRBV7-9 to TRBJ2-3; D gene unclear. Per germline, CDR1 SEHNR and CDR2 FQNEAQ (reference sequence). This CDR3 contains 15 residues. The V and J ends lost 1 base and 3 bases respectively, with 11 bases between them. The CDR3 protein is CASSLVDVGTDTQYF. The CDR3, as DNA: TGTGCCAGCAGCTTAGTGGACGTAGGTACAGATACGCAGTATTTT. The variable domain in full, with the rest retrieved from reference TRBV7-9 and TRBJ2-3, is DTGVSQNPRHKITKRGQNVTFRCDPISEHNRLYWYRQTLGQGPEFLTYFQNEAQLEKSRLLSDRFSAERPKGSFSTLEIQRTEQGDSAMYLCASSLVDVGTDTQYFGPGTRLTVL.